The sequence of this T cell receptor (beta chain) was determined in a study of cytomegalovirus exposure and HLA in healthy donors. The PCR had 60 Vbeta and 13 Jbeta primers. The method was immunoSEQ multiplex PCR; TCRdb's version includes in-frame clones alone and lacks a portion of them. This sample yields tens of thousands of clones, of which around 77% are seen a single time; 6% to 9.5% belongs to the top ten. Per the germline V gene, CDR1 is MGHDK and CDR2 is SYGVNS. The CDR3 spans 16 residues. V gave up 3 bases and J gave up 6 bases; unmatched junction bases: 8. The receptor was isolated from a young man in good health and CMV-seronegative. Sample: PBMCs. The genes are TRBV25-1 and TRBJ2-3, with 11 bases matching TRBD2. Here the CDR3 reads CASSDQRLAGLDTQYF. CDR3 bases: TGTGCCAGCAGTGACCAAAGACTAGCGGGGTTGGATACGCAGTATTTT.